One and the same sample provided the 12 T cell receptor beta chains below, sequenced in a study of blood T cells in healthy people across ages. Using a J-beta primer mix together with a sample-barcoded 5' primer, a second PCR was run for about 6 to 12 cycles. A single record per CDR3 protein comes from TCRdb applying MiXCR to the 5' RACE reads. Of around 1.7 million distinct CDR3 sequences listed, approximately 28% are singletons. The material sequenced was blood. These receptors came from a woman in her 30s in good health.

This clonotype was counted only a few times. V and J are TRBV3-1 and TRBJ2-1, with a weak D call TRBD2 (6 bases). This CDR3 has 17 amino acids. Trimming left V 1 base short and J 9 bases short, with 22 bases between. Looked up from germline, CDR1 is LGHDT and CDR2 is YNNKEL (reference sequence). The chain's CDR3 is CASSQGLGGPRRGEQFF. The CDR3 DNA reads as TGTGCCAGCAGCCAAGGATTAGGAGGGCCAAGGAGGGGTGAGCAGTTCTTC.

The V gene is TRBV30, the J gene TRBJ2-5, with 9 bases identical to TRBD2. The closer fit of TRBJ2-7 to the DNA end suggests the J call may be wrong. The CDR3 covers 13 residues. Germline-derived CDR1 and CDR2 are GTSNPN and SVGIG (reference sequence). The CDR3 loop reads CAWSLAGLYEQYF. The DNA for the CDR3 is TGTGCCTGGAGTCTAGCGGGGCTATACGAGCAGTACTTC.

This chain links TRBV5-1 with TRBJ2-7, with D uncertain. Trimming left V 3 bases short and J 3 bases short, with 19 bases between. The CDR3 loop spans 16 amino acids. The germline CDR1 and CDR2 sequences are SGHRS and YFSETQ. The CDR3 bases are TGCGCCAGCAGCTCCAAAGTTCGTGACAAAAACTACGAGCAGTACTTC. Amino acids: CASSSKVRDKNYEQYF.

The table lists this clonotype with a few counts. The rearrangement links TRBV27 to TRBJ2-6; TRBD1 matches at 8 bases. With 3 bases clipped from V and 3 bases from J, the junction kept 4 bases outside the gene matches. This CDR3 is 16 amino acids long. Germline-derived CDR1 and CDR2 are MNHEY and SMNVEV (reference sequence). The CDR3 bases are TGTGCCAGCAGTTTTCAGGGGGCGGTTGGGGCCAACGTCCTGACTTTC. Encoded protein: CASSFQGAVGANVLTF.

This clonotype was detected many times. The J gene is TRBJ2-1, the V gene TRBV7-2, with unresolved D. Trimming removed 1 base from V and 5 bases from J, with 6 bases in between. Germline values: CDR1 SGHTA, CDR2 FQGNSA. The CDR3 has 13 amino acids. CDR3 sequence (DNA): TGTGCCAGCAGCTTAGGGCGTAACAATGAGCAGTTCTTC. It encodes CASSLGRNNEQFF. The variable domain in full, with the rest retrieved from reference TRBV7-2 and TRBJ2-1, is GAGVSQSPSNKVTEKGKDVELRCDPISGHTALYWYRQSLGQGLEFLIYFQGNSAPDKSGLPSDRFSAERTGGSVSTLTIQRTQQEDSAVYLCASSLGRNNEQFFGPGTRLTVL.

V gene TRBV29-1 combines with J gene TRBJ2-3; maybe TRBD2 (6 bases). Germline values: CDR1 SQVTM, CDR2 ANQGSEA. Trimming cost V 4 bases and J 2 bases, with 13 bases left between them. There are 14 residues in the CDR3. This CDR3 is CSVGGVRTTDTQYF. As DNA, the CDR3 is TGCAGCGTTGGGGGGGTAAGGACCACAGATACGCAGTATTTT.

In its sample, this clonotype was seen a few times. The rearrangement uses TRBV12-3 or TRBV12-4 and TRBJ1-1; a weak D match, TRBD1 (6 bases). The CDR3 spans 14 residues. V lost 3 bases and J 7 bases, leaving 15 bases between the germline ends. The DNA of the CDR3 is TGTGCCAGCAGTTTGGCTTGGGGGCGGGATGAAGCTTTCTTT. It is translated as CASSLAWGRDEAFF.

Only one count was recorded for this clonotype. The chain is built from TRBV2 and TRBJ1-2; D may be TRBD1 (5 bases). The germline gives CDR1 SNHLY, CDR2 FYNNEI. The CDR3 sequence is 15 residues long. V was pared by 0 bases and J by 5 bases, with 13 bases between. The CDR3 sequence: CASSEASRQTYGYTF. CDR3 DNA: TGTGCCAGCAGTGAAGCAAGTAGACAGACTTATGGCTACACCTTC.

In its sample, this clonotype was seen many times. The J gene is TRBJ2-1, the V gene TRBV7-9, with 8 bases lining up with TRBD2. This CDR3 comprises 14 residues. Germline V CDR1 and CDR2: SEHNR, FQNEAQ (reference sequence). The J segment lost 5 bases and the V segment lost 5 bases, leaving 5 bases of the junction unmatched. The CDR3 DNA follows: TGTGCCAGCAGCACGAGGACTAGCAACAATGAGCAGTTCTTC. Protein sequence: CASSTRTSNNEQFF.

This chain links TRBV28 with TRBJ2-3; 8 positions match TRBD1. The CDR3 is made up of 18 amino acids. Per germline, CDR1 MDHEN and CDR2 SYDVKM. V lost 3 bases, J lost 0 bases, and 11 bases stayed unmatched. The CDR3: CASSLPGGVSRSTDTQYF. CDR3 coding DNA: TGTGCCAGCAGTTTGCCAGGGGGCGTTTCAAGGAGCACAGATACGCAGTATTTT.

As for this clonotype: This may arise from a read error, as a much more abundant clone is one base away. The chain employs TRBV20-1 and TRBJ2-7; the D gene is possibly TRBD1 (6 bases). The CDR3 covers 14 residues. Trimming removed 5 bases from V and 3 bases from J, with 17 bases in between. Looked up from germline, CDR1 is DFQATT and CDR2 is SNEGSKA (reference sequence). The CDR3 sequence is CSAGGAGDFYEQYF. Here the CDR3 DNA reads TGCAGTGCTGGGGGCGCAGGGGATTTCTACGAGCAGTACTTC.

The chain couples TRBV7-4 to TRBJ1-5, with 10 bases identical to TRBD1. There are 17 residues in the CDR3. The ends lost 2 bases at V and 5 bases at J; junction bases unmatched: 9. In germline, CDR1 is SGHVT, CDR2 SQSDAQ. The CDR3, as DNA: TGTGCCAGCAGCTTACCTGACAGGGGGCATTTCGATCAGCCCCAGCATTTT. This encodes CASSLPDRGHFDQPQHF.